This TCR beta chain was observed in a study of shared clonotypes between healthy human individuals. Whole-study context: Each donor's CD4 naive and CD4 memory cells filled three plates apiece, CD8 naive two, and CD8 memory one.

Study-level results: Rarefaction showed that sequencing of sorted subsets was incomplete (despite large depth). When compared with the clonotypes that were shared by all four sorted-subset donors, the non-shared clonotypes turned out to have lower generation probabilities.

Note on this clone: Its antigen is not identified.

The authors' processing: ImmunoSEQ junction-only sequences lacked quality scores, so their filtering differed. Assay: immunoSEQ multiplex PCR; the TCRdb copy retains only in-frame clones and omits some. That table supplies the V and J calls and clone size; D and trimming were determined from the DNA. The table shows over a million clones, with around 95% occurring only once. Germline V gene data show CDR1 as SGHTA and CDR2 as FQGNSA. V gave up 2 bases and J gave up 2 bases, with 15 bases separating them. This CDR3 comprises 16 residues. Sequences were obtained from naive CD4+ T cells sorted from blood. The subset denotes: CD45RA+ positively selected. The origin of this receptor is a man aged 30 to 45 in good health. The V and J genes are TRBV7-2 and TRBJ1-2; unclear D gene. The CDR3 DNA reads as TGTGCCAGCAGCTTAACAACCTTGTCGCAGAACTATGGCTACACCTTC. Encoded protein: CASSLTTLSQNYGYTF.